This T cell receptor (beta chain) was documented in a study of OX40 agonist ivuxolimab in advanced cancers. The overall study: While on treatment, patients had intravenous ivuxolimab at 0.01 to 10 mg/kg every 2 weeks.

Germline CDR1 MNHEY, CDR2 SMNVEV (reference sequence). The CDR3 extends over 15 amino acids. V was pared by 2 bases and J by 3 bases, with 14 bases between. The data were produced by immunoSEQ multiplex PCR, yet TCRdb's version contains in-frame clones alone and is incomplete. Altogether more than 85,000 clones are present, roughly 87% being singletons, with the ten largest covering 0.5%. V gene TRBV27 combines with J gene TRBJ2-7, with D perhaps TRBD1 (7 bases). The sequenced sample was CD4+ or CD8+ T cells sorted from blood, obtained in a trial of the OX40 agonist ivuxolimab. The receptor comes from an adult with an advanced solid tumor such as melanoma, head and neck, liver or kidney cancer. This CDR3 is CASSLGGGANYEQYF. CDR3 sequence (DNA): TGTGCCAGCAGTTTAGGAGGGGGCGCTAACTACGAGCAGTACTTC.